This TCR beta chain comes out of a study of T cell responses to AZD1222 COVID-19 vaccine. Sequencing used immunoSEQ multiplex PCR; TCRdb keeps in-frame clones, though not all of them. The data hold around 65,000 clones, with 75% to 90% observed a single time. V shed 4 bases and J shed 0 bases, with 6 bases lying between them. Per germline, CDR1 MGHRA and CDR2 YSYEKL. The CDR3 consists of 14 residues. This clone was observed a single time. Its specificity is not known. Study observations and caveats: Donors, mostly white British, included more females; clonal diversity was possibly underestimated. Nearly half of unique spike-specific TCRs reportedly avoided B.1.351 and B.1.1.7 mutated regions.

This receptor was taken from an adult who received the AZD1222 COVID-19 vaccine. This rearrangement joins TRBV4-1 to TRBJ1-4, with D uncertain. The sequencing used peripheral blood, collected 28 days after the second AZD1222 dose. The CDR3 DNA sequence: TGCGCCAGCAGCCGGCAGACAACTAATGAAAAACTGTTTTTT. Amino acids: CASSRQTTNEKLFF.